This TCR beta chain is drawn from a study of shared clonotypes between healthy human individuals (dated by TCRdb to about 2020). Context from the whole study: A few men and a couple of women, aged 18 to 49 years, made up the cohort. For each donor, CD4 naive and CD4 memory were each run on three plates, CD8 naive on two plates, and CD8 memory on one plate. To estimate repertoire size and how much clonotypes are shared between individuals, the study performed deep sequencing of blood TCR repertoires from about 5 healthy adults. To increase sequencing depth and limit assay-specific biases, different laboratories used diverse techniques to prepare libraries and sequence TCR repertoires. Between about 0.8 and 9 billion PBMCs per donor were obtained by leukapheresis. Broad study findings and their caveats: Higher generation probabilities were observed for clonotypes shared by all four sorted-subset donors than for non-shared clonotypes. The genetic and exposure-history diversity represented was limited by the small number of donors. Larger estimated clonotype richness was generally found for naive subsets than for memory subsets. About 4.5% of naive CD4, 3% to 4% of naive CD8, roughly 2.4% of memory CD4, and 0.35% to 0.4% of memory CD8 clonotypes were shared across several donors. Pairwise subsampling indicated that sequencing depth was expected to affect the degree of clonotype sharing among donors. Sampling was restricted to blood, and TCR repertoires in tissue are likely to differ from TCR repertoires in blood. Even with the large sequencing depth, rarefaction of the sorted-subset datasets indicated that sequencing was incomplete.

TCR CDR3 regions were amplified from genomic DNA by multiplex PCR using the deep immunoSEQ assay. Genomic DNA extracted from each cell subset was distributed evenly over all wells of several immunoSEQ 96-well plates, and each plate served as one replicate. For sorted subsets, approximately 210 ng of genomic DNA, equivalent to 25,000 to 35,000 T cell genomes, went into each replicate PCR. The purified libraries were quantified using a Qubit 3.0 fluorometer, sized with a Bioanalyzer 2100, and then quantified again using the KAPA Library Quantification kit. Each immunoSEQ 96-well plate was sequenced on its own single-read 150-cycle Illumina NextSeq 550 flow cell. Processing in the source paper ran as follows. Because the immunoSEQ output included only junctional sequences and no quality scores, the filtering could not be the same as the filtering used for full-length reads. To assign V/J genes and CDR3, sequences were annotated using PyIR, a Python wrapper for IgBLAST v1.9, with IMGT germline references. Any read was removed if the V/J assignment was weak (E-value above 1e-6), the CDR3 was missing, or the read contained stop codons, out-of-frame junctions, or ambiguous translated residues. V3J clonotypes were defined by identical inferred V gene, J gene, and CDR3 amino acid sequence. Percentage overlap between repertoires was calculated by dividing the number of shared unique clonotypes by the size of the smaller repertoire. Repertoire richness was assessed with RTK rarefaction, the Chao1 estimator, and Recon v2.1 estimates of unobserved clonotypes. Generation probabilities for all TCRbeta clonotypes obtained by the gDNA method from a handful of donors were computed using OLGA. TCRdb obtained this table from immuneACCESS and retained in-frame rearrangements with V and J assigned. These tables miss some clones; where compared with another copy, unresolved V genes account for less than half of the shortfall, and the remainder is unexplained. V and J calls and clone size are as listed in that table; D and trimming were resolved from the DNA. The table for this sample lists some 200,000 clones; approximately 62% of them were counted only once. Of the sample, more than 9% is held by the ten largest clones.

This clone was recorded at least ten times. Its antigen is still unknown. There are no base qualities to consult, and no much larger clone falls within one base. Donors were healthy HIV-negative adults with no recently reported acute infections or vaccinations. Only Caucasian adults living in Nashville, Tennessee, USA were represented among the donors. CD4+ T cells were enriched through magnetic negative selection, after which naive cells were positively selected on CD45RA and the remaining negative fraction served as the memory subset. Blood was collected by leukapheresis, and PBMCs were isolated by Ficoll-Histopaque density gradient centrifugation and then cryopreserved in liquid nitrogen vapor phase. Analytical flow cytometry was used to check the purity and quantity of every magnetically sorted T cell population. Genomic DNA was isolated from each sorted fraction and quantified by UV absorbance on a Nanodrop 2000c.

CDR1 and CDR2 were assigned from the germline V gene as MDHEN and SYDVKM. Including the terminal cysteine and phenylalanine, the CDR3 comprises 10 residues. The kept DNA is CDR3 alone, 30 bases in frame from the first base. At the junction V is shortened by 11 bases and J by 6 bases, with 9 bases in between. The sequence was obtained from a man younger than 40 in good health. The chain is encoded by TRBV28 joined to TRBJ2-3; too little of a D gene remains to name it. Sequencing input: memory CD4+ T cells sorted from blood. In light of the paper, this sample's cell subset or site label describes: CD45RA-negative fraction. The CDR3 region: CACGRDTQYF. The nucleotide sequence reads TGTGCCTGCGGCCGGGATACGCAGTATTTT.